The 8 T cell receptor beta chains listed next were all sequenced from one sample in a study of Graves' ophthalmopathy and Graves' hyperthyroidism. Amplification of the TCR beta CDR3 regions used RNA transcripts (as template). In the first round, RT-PCR was carried out with HTBI primers, and a multiplex PCR formed the second round. In TCRdb, the multiplex PCR reads were re-called with MiXCR into one record per CDR3 protein. The data hold some 520,000 distinct CDR3 sequences, with around 14% observed a single time. Sequenced input: blood. The receptors come from a woman between 25 and 40 years old with Graves' ophthalmopathy.

This clonotype has just one count. This chain uses TRBV6-1 with TRBJ2-7; possibly TRBD2 for D (6 bases). V was pared by 0 bases and J by 7 bases, with 16 bases between. This CDR3 is 15 amino acids long. Per the germline V gene, CDR1 is MNHNS and CDR2 is SASEGT. The CDR3 spells CASSEALREDYEQYF. CDR3 DNA: TGTGCCAGCAGTGAAGCGCTCAGGGAGGACTATGAGCAGTACTTC.

This clonotype occurred many times. This rearrangement joins TRBV12-3 or TRBV12-4 to TRBJ1-5; D remains unclear. Between the trimmed V and J ends, which lost 3 bases and 6 bases, there was a span of 9 bases. This CDR3 has 13 residues. The CDR3 DNA follows: TGTGCCAGCAGTTTCGGCAATCTTCAGCCCCAGCATTTT. Its protein is CASSFGNLQPQHF.

This clonotype was recorded at least ten times. The chain joins TRBV27 to TRBJ1-5; no clear D gene. Per germline, CDR1 MNHEY and CDR2 SMNVEV (reference sequence). The CDR3 is 12 amino acids. Trimming shortened V by 8 bases and J by 2 bases, and 7 bases separated the two germline ends. CDR3 nucleotide sequence: TGTGCCAGCGCCATGGGCAATCAGCCCCAGCATTTT. Its translation: CASAMGNQPQHF.

This clonotype appeared many times. The CDR3 DNA reads TGTGCCAGCAGCCAAGATAACGGGGGGCGGCACGAGCAGTACTTC. Translating it yields CASSQDNGGRHEQYF. The chain uses TRBV3-1 and TRBJ2-7; D is perhaps TRBD2 (7 bases). Trimming removed 0 bases from V and 5 bases from J, with 14 bases in between. The CDR3 covers 15 residues. From germline, CDR1 is LGHDT and CDR2 YNNKEL (reference sequence).

This clonotype occurred many times. The chain carries TRBV29-1 and TRBJ1-3; D possibly corresponds to TRBD1 (6 bases). Germline V gene data show CDR1 as SQVTM and CDR2 as ANQGSEA. This CDR3 comprises 15 residues. With 6 bases removed from V and 0 bases from J, the gap between germline ends came to 15 bases. The CDR3 region has the DNA TGCAGCGTGGCCGGGGACAACCACTCTGGAAACACCATATATTTT. Its translation: CSVAGDNHSGNTIYF. The full variable domain, rest sourced from reference TRBV29-1 and TRBJ1-3, is SAVISQKPSRDICQRGTSLTIQCQVDSQVTMMFWYRQQPGQSLTLIATANQGSEATYESGFVIDKFPISRPNLTFSTLTVSNMSPEDSSIYLCSVAGDNHSGNTIYFGEGSWLTVV.

V and J are TRBV4-3 and TRBJ1-1; D gene uncertain. Between the trimmed V and J ends, which lost 4 bases and 3 bases, there was a span of 18 bases. The CDR3 is 16 amino acids. The germline V gene encodes CDR1 LGHNA and CDR2 YSLEER. CDR3: CASSRTLTDGYTEAFF. The CDR3 DNA follows: TGCGCCAGCAGCCGCACCTTAACGGACGGATACACTGAAGCTTTCTTT.

This chain connects TRBV29-1 to TRBJ2-7; unclear D gene. Germline-derived CDR1 and CDR2 are SQVTM and ANQGSEA. V gave up 7 bases and J gave up 2 bases, with 15 bases separating them. CDR3 size: 13 residues. The CDR3 loop reads CSALGLTAYEQYF. CDR3 DNA sequence: TGCAGCGCCTTAGGCCTCACCGCCTACGAGCAGTACTTC.

The chain employs TRBV5-1 and TRBJ2-7; no definite D call. Trimming stripped 0 bases from V and 9 bases from J, with 22 bases between. Per the germline V gene, CDR1 is SGHRS and CDR2 is YFSETQ. This CDR3 region has 16 residues. The CDR3 coding sequence is TGCGCCAGCAGCTTGGAAAGCGTGACTTCCCCTACGAGGCAGTACTTC. Translation gives CASSLESVTSPTRQYF.